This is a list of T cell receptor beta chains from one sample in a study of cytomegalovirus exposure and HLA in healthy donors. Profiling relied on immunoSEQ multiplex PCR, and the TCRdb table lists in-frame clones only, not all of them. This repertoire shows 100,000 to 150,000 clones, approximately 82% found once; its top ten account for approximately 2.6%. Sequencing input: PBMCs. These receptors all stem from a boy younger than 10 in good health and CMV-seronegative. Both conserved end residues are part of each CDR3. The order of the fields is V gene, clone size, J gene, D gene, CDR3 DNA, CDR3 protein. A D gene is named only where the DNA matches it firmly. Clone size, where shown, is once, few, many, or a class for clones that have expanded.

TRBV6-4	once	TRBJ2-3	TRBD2	TGTGCCAGCAGTGCCCAGGGGACTAGCGGACCAGATACGCAGTATTTT	CASSAQGTSGPDTQYF
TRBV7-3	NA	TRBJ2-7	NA	TGTGCCAGCAGCTTAAGGTCCCAGGGGAACTACGAGCAGTACTTC	CASSLRSQGNYEQYF
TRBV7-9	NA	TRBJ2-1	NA	TGTGCCAGCAGCTTCCGGGACACCTCCGTGTATGAGCAGTTCTTC	CASSFRDTSVYEQFF
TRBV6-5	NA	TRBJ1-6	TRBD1	TGTGCCAGCAGCCCTCGACAGGGATCTATCTCACCCCTCCACTTT	CASSPRQGSISPLHF
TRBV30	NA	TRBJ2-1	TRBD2	TGTGCCTCCCCCGGGGGGAGCTCCTACAATGAGCAGTTCTTC	CASPGGSSYNEQFF
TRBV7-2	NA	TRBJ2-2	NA	TGTGCCAGCAGCTTCCCCCTTGTCTCGTACACCGGGGAGCTGTTTTTT	CASSFPLVSYTGELFF
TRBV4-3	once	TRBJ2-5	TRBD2	TGCGCCAGCAGCCCCTCCGGGGGGACCCAAGAGACCCAGTACTTC	CASSPSGGTQETQYF
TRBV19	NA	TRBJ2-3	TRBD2	TGTGCCAGTAGTATGAGTTTGGCTAGCGGGGACACAGATACGCAGTATTTT	CASSMSLASGDTDTQYF
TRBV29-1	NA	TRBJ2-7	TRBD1	TGCAGCGCGGTCCCAATGGGACAGGGAGGCTACGAGCAGTACTTC	CSAVPMGQGGYEQYF
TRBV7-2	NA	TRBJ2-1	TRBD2	TGTGCCAGCAGCTCTCGGACTAGCGGGAGTTACAATGAGCAGTTCTTC	CASSSRTSGSYNEQFF
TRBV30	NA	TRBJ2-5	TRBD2	TGTGCCTGGAGTGTACAACCGGGGGGGGTGACCCAAGAGACCCAGTACTTC	CAWSVQPGGVTQETQYF
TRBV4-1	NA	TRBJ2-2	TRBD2	TGCGCCAGCAGCCAAGATCTATTTGGACTAGCGGCGAACACCGGGGAGCTGTTTTTT	CASSQDLFGLAANTGELFF
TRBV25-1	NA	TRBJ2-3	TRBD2	TGTGCCAGCAGTGAATCGGGGACTAGGCTAAACACAGATACGCAGTATTTT	CASSESGTRLNTDTQYF
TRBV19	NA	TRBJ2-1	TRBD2	TGTGCCAGTAGTCTCCCCGGGGGGTCGATTTCCAATGAGCAGTTCTTC	CASSLPGGSISNEQFF
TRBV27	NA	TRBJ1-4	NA	TGTGCCAGCAGTCCGAACCCGCCGGGACACTATGCAACTAATGAAAAACTGTTTTTT	CASSPNPPGHYATNEKLFF
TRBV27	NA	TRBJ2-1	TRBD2	TGTGCCAGCCATAGACAACAGGGACTAGCGGGAAGGGTTGAGCAGTTCTTC	CASHRQQGLAGRVEQFF
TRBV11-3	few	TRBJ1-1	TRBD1	TGTGCCAGCAGCTACGGGACAGGGACTGAAGCTTTCTTT	CASSYGTGTEAFF
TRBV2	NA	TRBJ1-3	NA	TGTGCCAGCAGTGATTCGACAGGCGTGAGGGGAAACACCATATATTTT	CASSDSTGVRGNTIYF
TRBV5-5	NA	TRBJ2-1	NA	TGTGCCAGCAGGCCGCCGGGACAACTGAATGAGCAGTTCTTC	CASRPPGQLNEQFF
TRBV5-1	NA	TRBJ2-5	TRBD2	TGCGCCAGCAGCTTGGGGCTAGCGGGAAGTGATGAGACCCAGTACTTC	CASSLGLAGSDETQYF
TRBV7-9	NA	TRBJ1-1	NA	TGTGCCAGCAGCCTGCAGCGTTTCCAGGGTAACACTGAAGCTTTCTTT	CASSLQRFQGNTEAFF
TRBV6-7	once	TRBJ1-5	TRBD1	TGTGCCAGCAGTTACCGCCGACAGGGCAACACGGGTCAGCCCCAGCATTTT	CASSYRRQGNTGQPQHF
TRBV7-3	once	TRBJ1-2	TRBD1	TGTGCCAGCAGCCTCACAGGGGCGACTAACTATGGCTACACCTTC	CASSLTGATNYGYTF
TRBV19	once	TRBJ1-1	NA	TGTGCCAGTAGTATGAGCGCCTTTGAAGCTTTCTTT	CASSMSAFEAFF
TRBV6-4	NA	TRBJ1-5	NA	TGTGCCAGTCTGAGTCGAATGGGCAATCAGCCCCAGCATTTT	CASLSRMGNQPQHF
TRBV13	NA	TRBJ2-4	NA	TGTGCCAGCAGCTTAGACGGAGGGAGAAACATTCAGTACTTC	CASSLDGGRNIQYF
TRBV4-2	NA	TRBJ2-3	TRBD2	TGTGCCAGCAGCCACGGACTAGCGGCAGGCTATTCAGATACGCAGTATTTT	CASSHGLAAGYSDTQYF
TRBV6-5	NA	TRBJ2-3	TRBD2	TGTGCCAGCAGTTACCAGCGGGGGGGGGCAGATACGCAGTATTTT	CASSYQRGGADTQYF
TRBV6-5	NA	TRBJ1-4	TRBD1	TGTGCCAGCAAAGACAGGGAAACTAATGAAAAACTGTTTTTT	CASKDRETNEKLFF
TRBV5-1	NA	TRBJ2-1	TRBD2	TGCGCCAGCAGCCGCACTAGCGGGAGGATCCCCGGCAGCAATGAGCAGTTCTTC	CASSRTSGRIPGSNEQFF
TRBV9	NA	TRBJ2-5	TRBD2	TGTGCCAGCAGCGTAGCTAGGCTAGCGGGGGACGAGACCCAGTACTTC	CASSVARLAGDETQYF
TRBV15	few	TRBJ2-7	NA	TGTGCCACCAGCAGAGATCCCCCAGGCTCCTACGAGCAGTACTTC	CATSRDPPGSYEQYF
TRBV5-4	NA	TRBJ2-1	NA	TGTGCCAGCAGCTTGAGACAAACCTCCTACAATGAGCAGTTCTTC	CASSLRQTSYNEQFF
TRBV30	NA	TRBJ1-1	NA	TGTGCCTGGGAGGCCCTCCAGAGACTATCCACTGAAGCTTTCTTT	CAWEALQRLSTEAFF
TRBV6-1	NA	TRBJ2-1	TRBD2	TGTGCCAGCAGTGTGCAAGCGGGAGGGCCAAGCAATGAGCAGTTCTTC	CASSVQAGGPSNEQFF
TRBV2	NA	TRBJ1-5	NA	TGTGCCAGCAGTGGACAGGAAAATCAGCCCCAGCATTTT	CASSGQENQPQHF
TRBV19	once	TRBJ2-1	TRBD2	TGTGCCAGTAGTTTTTCTAGCGGGAATGGATATGAGCAGTTCTTC	CASSFSSGNGYEQFF
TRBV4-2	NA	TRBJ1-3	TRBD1	TGTGCCAGCAGCCAAGATACCGGGACAGGGAGTACCACCATATATTTT	CASSQDTGTGSTTIYF